What follows are 24 T cell receptor beta chains derived from one specimen sequenced in a study of T cells expressing NK-cell markers. No DNA is given; TCRdb re-called the 5' RACE reads and lists each CDR3 protein once. Recorded here are some 500,000 distinct CDR3 sequences; the top ten clones represent around 1.4%. Source material: blood T cells: a sorted CD56 or NKG2C T cell subset, CD4+ or CD8+ T cells, or bulk PBMC T cells (not recorded which). The receptors originated from a woman between 50 and 59 years old in good health.

The chain couples TRBV12-3 or TRBV12-4 to TRBJ2-1; TCRdb proposes TRBD1, but this gene call is untestable without DNA. The CDR3 is made up of 14 amino acids. The chain's CDR3 is CASSLIGQYNEQFF.

This chain connects TRBV29-1 to TRBJ2-5; the TCRdb call, TRBD1, lacks DNA for checking. CDR1 and CDR2 (germline): SQVTM, ANQGSEA. This CDR3 has 16 residues. CDR3 region: CSVVGHRDTNQETQYF.

J is TRBJ2-2 and V is TRBV4-1. This CDR3 region has 13 residues. CDR1 is MGHRA, CDR2 YSYEKL, per germline. The chain's CDR3 is CASSQLLSGELFF.

The rearrangement joins TRBV29-1 to TRBJ2-3; as DNA is missing, the TRBD1 call by TCRdb cannot be tested. The CDR3 is made up of 15 amino acids. Germline V gene sequence: CDR1 SQVTM, CDR2 ANQGSEA. CDR3 sequence: CSVEVTGLATDTQYF.

The chain uses TRBV29-1 and TRBJ2-2; no DNA is available, so the TRBD1 call from TCRdb remains unchecked. The length of the CDR3 is 15 residues. Germline V lookup: CDR1 SQVTM, CDR2 ANQGSEA. The CDR3 region is CSVEDRGPYTGELFF.

The chain uses TRBV6-5 and TRBJ2-7; there is no DNA to check the TCRdb D call of TRBD2. CDR1 is MNHEY, CDR2 SVGAGI, per germline. The length of the CDR3 is 16 residues. The CDR3 region is CASSQWGNSGRGEQYF.

The chain is built from TRBV7-7 and TRBJ2-1; without DNA, the TCRdb call of TRBD2 cannot be checked. The germline V gene has CDR1 SSHAT and CDR2 FNYEAQ (reference sequence). CDR3 size: 14 residues. The CDR3 here is CASSLRAGAAEQFF.

The chain couples TRBV4-1 to TRBJ2-1; the TCRdb D gene call, TRBD2, has no DNA to confirm it. The V gene's germline CDR1 is MGHRA and CDR2 YSYEKL. The CDR3 consists of 17 residues. CDR3 region: CASSQEGTGLRNNEQFF.

This chain connects TRBV25-1 to TRBJ1-2; without DNA, the TCRdb call of TRBD1 cannot be checked. The CDR3 has 13 residues. Germline values: CDR1 MGHDK, CDR2 SYGVNS. The CDR3 sequence: CASSDPGGYGYTF.

CDR3 amino acids: CASMGRVTGELFF. This sequence joins TRBV4-1 and TRBJ2-2; with no DNA, the TCRdb D assignment of TRBD2 cannot be verified. CDR3 length: 13 amino acids. Looked up from germline, CDR1 is MGHRA and CDR2 is YSYEKL.

The V and J genes are TRBV7-2 and TRBJ1-2. The CDR3 is 15 residues long. Germline CDR1 is SGHTA and CDR2 is FQGNSA. The CDR3 sequence is CASSTGGGGAEGYTF.

This CDR3 is CASSGTGVTQETQYF. The chain combines TRBV9 with TRBJ2-5. Germline V lookup: CDR1 SGDLS, CDR2 YYNGEE. The CDR3 has 15 amino acids.

V usage is TRBV14 and J usage is TRBJ2-3; no DNA is available, so the TRBD2 call from TCRdb remains unchecked. Germline values: CDR1 SGHDN, CDR2 FVKESK. The CDR3 is made up of 15 amino acids. The CDR3 region is CASSQRVGTVNTQYF.

This chain joins TRBV24-1 and TRBJ2-2; without DNA, the TCRdb call of TRBD2 cannot be checked. The CDR3 runs 13 residues. Germline assignment: CDR1 KGHDR and CDR2 SFDVKD. CDR3 protein: CATLNPQTGELFF.

The CDR3 region is CAAVDRTGAGNTIYF. The V gene is TRBV6-6, the J gene TRBJ1-3; TCRdb picks TRBD1, but there is no DNA to check that call. This CDR3 region has 15 residues. Germline V CDR1 and CDR2: MNHNY, SVGAGI (reference sequence).

The V and J genes are TRBV7-8 and TRBJ1-4; the TRBD1 assignment by TCRdb is unverifiable without DNA. The CDR3 sequence is 15 residues long. The germline V gene has CDR1 SGHVS and CDR2 FQNEAQ. CDR3 sequence: CASSLIQGNNEKLFF.

The V call is TRBV6-5, the J call TRBJ2-3. The CDR3 is made up of 13 amino acids. CDR1 and CDR2 from the germline V gene are MNHEY and SVGAGI. The CDR3 spells CASSYGSGDTQYF.

This chain links TRBV10-3 with TRBJ2-1; TCRdb designates TRBD2, a call that cannot be tested without DNA. This CDR3 is 15 amino acids long. Germline CDR1 ENHRY, CDR2 SYGVKD. The CDR3 loop reads CATTLAGDTYNEQFF.

The chain is built from TRBV10-3 and TRBJ2-7; the D call from TCRdb, TRBD1, cannot be confirmed without DNA. The CDR3 extends over 14 amino acids. The germline gives CDR1 ENHRY, CDR2 SYGVKD. The CDR3 spells CAISDLPGEDEQYF.

This chain joins TRBV19 and TRBJ1-1; TCRdb picks TRBD1, but there is no DNA to check that call. The CDR3 is made up of 15 amino acids. CDR1 is LNHDA and CDR2 is SQIVND in the germline V gene (reference sequence). This CDR3 is CASSTRTGQHTEAFF.

The chain couples TRBV12-3 or TRBV12-4 to TRBJ2-4; the TCRdb call, TRBD1, lacks DNA for checking. The CDR3 length is 16 residues. The CDR3 loop is CASSPRGTKAKNIQYF.

The V gene is TRBV4-2, the J gene TRBJ2-2; TCRdb returns TRBD2, unconfirmable since there is no DNA. Germline V lookup: CDR1 LGHNA, CDR2 YNFKEQ. The CDR3 has 18 residues. The CDR3 spells CASSHTGLAGGGTGELFF.

This rearrangement joins TRBV5-1 to TRBJ2-7; TCRdb gives TRBD1 as the D gene, but with no DNA this cannot be confirmed. CDR3 length equals 13 residues. Germline CDR1 and CDR2: SGHRS and YFSETQ. This chain's CDR3 is CASSVIGGYEQYF.

This chain joins TRBV7-2 and TRBJ2-1; TCRdb lists TRBD1, though no DNA is available to test this call. Germline V CDR1 and CDR2: SGHTA, FQGNSA. The CDR3 loop spans 16 amino acids. CDR3 amino acids: CASSLNRALGNNEQFF.